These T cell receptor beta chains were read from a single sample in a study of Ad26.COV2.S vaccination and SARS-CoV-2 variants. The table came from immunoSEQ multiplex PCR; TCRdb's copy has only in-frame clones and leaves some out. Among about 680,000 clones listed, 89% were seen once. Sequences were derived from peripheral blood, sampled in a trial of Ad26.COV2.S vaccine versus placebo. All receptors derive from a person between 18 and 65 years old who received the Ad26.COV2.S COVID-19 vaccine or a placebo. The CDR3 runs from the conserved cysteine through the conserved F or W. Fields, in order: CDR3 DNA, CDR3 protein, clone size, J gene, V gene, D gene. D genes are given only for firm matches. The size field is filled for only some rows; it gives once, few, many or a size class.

cdr3_nt: TGTGCCAGTAGTAGGGGAGAAGGCTATGGCTACACCTTC
cdr3_aa: CASSRGEGYGYTF
clone_size: -
j_call: TRBJ1-2
v_call: TRBV19
d_call: -

cdr3_nt: TGTGCCATCAGTGCACTCATCCAAGGGTCTTCTGGAAACACCATATATTTT
cdr3_aa: CAISALIQGSSGNTIYF
clone_size: -
j_call: TRBJ1-3
v_call: TRBV10-3
d_call: -

cdr3_nt: TGTGCCAGCAGTCCCGGGACTAGCGTCATCAATGAGCAGTTCTTC
cdr3_aa: CASSPGTSVINEQFF
clone_size: -
j_call: TRBJ2-1
v_call: TRBV9
d_call: TRBD2

cdr3_nt: TGTGCCAGCTCATCAGGACTAGCGGGCGGCATTCAGTACTTC
cdr3_aa: CASSSGLAGGIQYF
clone_size: -
j_call: TRBJ2-4
v_call: TRBV18
d_call: TRBD2

cdr3_nt: TGCGCCAGCAGCCAAGATTACGGGACCTTGGGGGGTTTGGTCTTC
cdr3_aa: CASSQDYGTLGGLVF
clone_size: -
j_call: TRBJ2-1
v_call: TRBV4-3
d_call: -

cdr3_nt: TGTGCCAGTAGTTCGCGGACTAGCGGGATTAGCAATGAGCAGTTCTTC
cdr3_aa: CASSSRTSGISNEQFF
clone_size: -
j_call: TRBJ2-1
v_call: TRBV19
d_call: TRBD2

cdr3_nt: TGCGCCAGCAGCCAGCAACCTTTAGAAGGTTTCATAGGCGAGCAGTACTTC
cdr3_aa: CASSQQPLEGFIGEQYF
clone_size: -
j_call: TRBJ2-7
v_call: TRBV4-1
d_call: -

cdr3_nt: TGCAGCGTCGAAGGTGGAAGCACCATATATTTT
cdr3_aa: CSVEGGSTIYF
clone_size: -
j_call: TRBJ1-3
v_call: TRBV29-1
d_call: -

cdr3_nt: TGTGCCAGCAGTTACGGGACAGGGGACCCCTACGAGCAGTACTTC
cdr3_aa: CASSYGTGDPYEQYF
clone_size: -
j_call: TRBJ2-7
v_call: TRBV6-2/TRBV6-3
d_call: TRBD1

cdr3_nt: TGTGCCACCAGATGGACTAGCGGGGGCTACAATGAGCAGTTCTTC
cdr3_aa: CATRWTSGGYNEQFF
clone_size: -
j_call: TRBJ2-1
v_call: TRBV15
d_call: TRBD2

cdr3_nt: TGTGCCAGCAGCTTAGCGGTAGCGGGAGCTTACGAGCAGTACTTC
cdr3_aa: CASSLAVAGAYEQYF
clone_size: -
j_call: TRBJ2-7
v_call: TRBV7-8
d_call: TRBD2

cdr3_nt: TGTGCCAGCAGCTTGGAACTAGCGGGGGCCTTCACAGATACGCAGTATTTT
cdr3_aa: CASSLELAGAFTDTQYF
clone_size: once
j_call: TRBJ2-3
v_call: TRBV5-6
d_call: TRBD2

cdr3_nt: TGTGCCTGGAGTGTTGGGGGTTTTGGCTCCTACGAGCAGTACTTC
cdr3_aa: CAWSVGGFGSYEQYF
clone_size: -
j_call: TRBJ2-7
v_call: TRBV30
d_call: -

cdr3_nt: TGTACCAGCAGAACAGGGACTAGCGGAGGAAATGAGCAGTTCTTC
cdr3_aa: CTSRTGTSGGNEQFF
clone_size: -
j_call: TRBJ2-1
v_call: TRBV2
d_call: TRBD2

cdr3_nt: TGTGCCAGCAGAGCGGGCAGGGGAACAGATACGCAGTATTTT
cdr3_aa: CASRAGRGTDTQYF
clone_size: -
j_call: TRBJ2-3
v_call: TRBV2
d_call: -

cdr3_nt: TGTGCCAGCAGGGGACAGGGCGACGAGCAGTACTTC
cdr3_aa: CASRGQGDEQYF
clone_size: few
j_call: TRBJ2-7
v_call: TRBV9
d_call: TRBD1

cdr3_nt: TGCGCCAGCAGCTTCACAGGGGCCTATCCCTACTACGAGCAGTACTTC
cdr3_aa: CASSFTGAYPYYEQYF
clone_size: once
j_call: TRBJ2-7
v_call: TRBV5-1
d_call: TRBD1

cdr3_nt: TGTGCCAGCTCAGGCCTTCGCACAGATACGCAGTATTTT
cdr3_aa: CASSGLRTDTQYF
clone_size: -
j_call: TRBJ2-3
v_call: TRBV6-5
d_call: -

cdr3_nt: TGTGCCAGCAGCTTAGCGAGCCCTATACAGGGGGTTTTTAACTATGGCTACACCTTC
cdr3_aa: CASSLASPIQGVFNYGYTF
clone_size: -
j_call: TRBJ1-2
v_call: TRBV5-5
d_call: TRBD1

cdr3_nt: TGTGCCAGCAGTGAAGATGGGCTCGGGGGCTACACCTTC
cdr3_aa: CASSEDGLGGYTF
clone_size: -
j_call: TRBJ1-2
v_call: TRBV2
d_call: -

cdr3_nt: TGTGCCAGCAGCTTAGGCGACGGGGAATCCTACGAGCAGTACTTC
cdr3_aa: CASSLGDGESYEQYF
clone_size: once
j_call: TRBJ2-7
v_call: TRBV7-6
d_call: -

cdr3_nt: TGTGCCAGCAGTTTAGCGGCCTCTTACGAGCAGTACTTC
cdr3_aa: CASSLAASYEQYF
clone_size: -
j_call: TRBJ2-7
v_call: TRBV12-3/TRBV12-4
d_call: -

cdr3_nt: TGTGCCAGCAGCGTTCCCGGGACAATCAATGAGCAGTTCTTC
cdr3_aa: CASSVPGTINEQFF
clone_size: -
j_call: TRBJ2-1
v_call: TRBV25-1
d_call: -

cdr3_nt: TGTGCCAGCAGCTTAGATGGACGGACAGGAGGCACCGGGGAGCTGTTTTTT
cdr3_aa: CASSLDGRTGGTGELFF
clone_size: -
j_call: TRBJ2-2
v_call: TRBV11-3
d_call: TRBD1